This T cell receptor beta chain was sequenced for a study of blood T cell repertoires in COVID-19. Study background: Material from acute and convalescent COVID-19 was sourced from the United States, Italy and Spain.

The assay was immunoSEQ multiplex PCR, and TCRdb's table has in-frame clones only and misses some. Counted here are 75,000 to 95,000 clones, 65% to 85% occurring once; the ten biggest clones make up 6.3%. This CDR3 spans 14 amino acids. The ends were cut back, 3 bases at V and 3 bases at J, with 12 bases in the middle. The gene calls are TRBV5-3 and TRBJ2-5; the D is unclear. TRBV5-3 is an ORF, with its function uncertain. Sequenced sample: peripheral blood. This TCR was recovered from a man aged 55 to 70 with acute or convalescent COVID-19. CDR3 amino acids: CARSCETQKETQYF. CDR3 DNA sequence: TGTGCCAGAAGCTGCGAGACACAAAAAGAGACCCAGTACTTC.